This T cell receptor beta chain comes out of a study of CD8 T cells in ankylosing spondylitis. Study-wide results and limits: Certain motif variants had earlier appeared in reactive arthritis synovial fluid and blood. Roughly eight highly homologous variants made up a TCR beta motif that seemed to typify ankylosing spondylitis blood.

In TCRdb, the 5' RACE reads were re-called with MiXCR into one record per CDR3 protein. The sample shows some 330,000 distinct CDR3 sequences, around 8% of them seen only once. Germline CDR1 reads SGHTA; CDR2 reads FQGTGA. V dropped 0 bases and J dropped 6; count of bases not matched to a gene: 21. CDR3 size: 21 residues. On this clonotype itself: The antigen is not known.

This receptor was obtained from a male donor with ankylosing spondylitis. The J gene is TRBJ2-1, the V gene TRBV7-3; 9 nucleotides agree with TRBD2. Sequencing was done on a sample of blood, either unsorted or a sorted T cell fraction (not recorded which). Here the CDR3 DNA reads TGTGCCAGCAGCTTAACCCCGCTCGATTGGGCGGGAGGGACCCGGGGCAATGAGCAGTTCTTC. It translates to CASSLTPLDWAGGTRGNEQFF.